The 21 T cell receptor beta chains below all came from one sample that was sequenced in a study of blood T cell repertoires in COVID-19. Data came from immunoSEQ multiplex PCR; TCRdb stores just in-frame clones and leaves some out. Found here are about 200,000 clones, roughly 86% of them singletons; the top ten hold about 6%. The sample consisted of PBMCs or T cells enriched from blood (not recorded which). Receptor source: a man in his forties or fifties with acute COVID-19.

The chain recombines TRBV7-8 with TRBJ2-1; 7 positions match TRBD2. Germline lookup yields CDR1 SGHVS and CDR2 FQNEAQ. CDR3 length equals 15 residues. J gave up 9 bases and V 0 bases, and 8 bases lay outside the gene matches. CDR3 loop: CASSLAPGLVSEQFF. CDR3 sequence (DNA): TGTGCCAGCAGCTTAGCGCCAGGACTAGTATCTGAGCAGTTCTTC.

The rearrangement uses TRBV10-3 and TRBJ2-1; the match to TRBD2 covers 16 bases. There are 18 residues in the CDR3. J was trimmed by 4 bases and V by 6 bases; bases with no gene match: 9. The germline V gene has CDR1 ENHRY and CDR2 SYGVKD. The CDR3 nucleotides are TGTGCCATCAGACAGGGACTAGCGGGAGGGCCGAGGTACAATGAGCAGTTCTTC. Residues: CAIRQGLAGGPRYNEQFF.

The chain couples TRBV28 to TRBJ2-7; D is perhaps TRBD2 (6 bases). The CDR3 consists of 12 residues. The germline V and J ends were trimmed by 3 bases and 6 bases, with 9 bases remaining between them. CDR1 and CDR2 from the germline V gene are MDHEN and SYDVKM. The CDR3 DNA reads as TGTGCCAGCAGTTTGCCGGGGGTCGAGCAGTACTTC. Protein: CASSLPGVEQYF.

This chain links TRBV5-4 with TRBJ2-3; a weak D match, TRBD2 (6 bases). V gave up 5 bases and J gave up 6 bases, with 19 bases separating them. CDR1 and CDR2 from the germline V gene are SGHNT and YYREEE (reference sequence). The CDR3 extends over 15 amino acids. As DNA, the CDR3 is TGTGCCAGCAGTTACCCAAGTTATGGGGGGGATACGCAGTATTTT. Its protein is CASSYPSYGGDTQYF.

The chain employs TRBV28 and TRBJ1-2; 7 bases align to TRBD1. J was trimmed by 3 bases and V by 6 bases; bases with no gene match: 13. CDR3 length: 16 amino acids. Germline-derived CDR1 and CDR2 are MDHEN and SYDVKM. The DNA for the CDR3 is TGTGCCAGCAGCCCTCCCATAGGGGGCAAAGACTATGGCTACACCTTC. This sequence encodes CASSPPIGGKDYGYTF.

Of note for this clone: Within the sample, other DNA sequences also encode this same CDR3. The chain combines TRBV5-1 with TRBJ1-1; the D is unclear. CDR3 size: 13 residues. The germline gives CDR1 SGHRS, CDR2 YFSETQ. V shed 0 bases and J shed 4 bases, with 7 bases lying between them. CDR3 nucleotide sequence: TGCGCCAGCAGCTTGGGCAGAGGCACTGAAGCTTTCTTT. This codes for CASSLGRGTEAFF.

CDR3 in amino acids: CASTRKGSNTGELFF. The CDR3 bases are TGTGCCAGCACCCGCAAGGGGTCTAACACCGGGGAGCTGTTTTTT. The chain recombines TRBV9 with TRBJ2-2; D possibly corresponds to TRBD1 (5 bases). The CDR3 loop spans 15 amino acids. Trimming cost V 6 bases and J 2 bases, with 14 bases left between them. Germline V gene sequence: CDR1 SGDLS, CDR2 YYNGEE.

The V gene is TRBV6-5, the J gene TRBJ2-3, with 11 bases matching TRBD2. This CDR3 has 14 residues. In germline, CDR1 is MNHEY, CDR2 SVGAGI. Losses at the gene ends were 7 bases for V and 6 bases for J; bases not matched to a gene: 6. In nucleotides, the CDR3 is TGTGCCAGCACATTGACTAGCGGGACTGATACGCAGTATTTT. It specifies CASTLTSGTDTQYF.

This sequence joins TRBV5-6 and TRBJ1-2; 7 bases align to TRBD1. Germline V CDR1 and CDR2: SGHDT, YYEEEE. The J segment lost 6 bases and the V segment lost 6 bases, leaving 8 bases of the junction unmatched. CDR3 length: 13 amino acids. The CDR3 region is CASTTTGIHGYTF. The CDR3 DNA follows: TGTGCCAGCACCACGACAGGGATACATGGCTACACCTTC.

The V gene is TRBV12-3 or TRBV12-4, the J gene TRBJ2-3; D remains ambiguous. V lost 6 bases to trimming and J lost 2 bases, with 9 bases between them. This CDR3 is built from 13 residues. CDR3 sequence: CASRPLSTDTQYF. Here the CDR3 DNA reads TGTGCCAGCAGACCCCTATCCACAGATACGCAGTATTTT.

The chain has TRBV5-5 and TRBJ1-6; D is possibly TRBD1 (5 bases). The germline CDR1 and CDR2 sequences are SGHKS and YYEKEE (reference sequence). Trimming cost V 0 bases and J 10 bases, with 8 bases left between them. The CDR3 consists of 13 residues. The CDR3 nucleotides are TGTGCCAGCAGCTTGGGGACATCCTCACCCCTCCACTTT. This encodes CASSLGTSSPLHF.

J is TRBJ1-3 and V is TRBV5-4; D not certain. Deletions cut 0 bases from V and 0 bases from J, with 7 bases between. In germline, CDR1 is SGHNT, CDR2 YYREEE (reference sequence). The length of the CDR3 is 15 residues. This chain's CDR3 is CASSLGDSSGNTIYF. DNA of the CDR3: TGTGCCAGCAGCTTGGGAGACTCCTCTGGAAACACCATATATTTT.

The chain joins TRBV10-2 to TRBJ2-5; 9 positions match TRBD2. This CDR3 has 15 residues. Germline V gene lookup returns CDR1 WSHSY and CDR2 SAAADI. J was trimmed by 1 base and V by 6 bases; bases with no gene match: 6. CDR3 sequence: CASRDTRGGQETQYF. The CDR3 DNA is TGCGCCAGCAGAGACACGCGGGGGGGCCAAGAGACCCAGTACTTC.

The V call is TRBV7-2, the J call TRBJ1-5; 7 positions match TRBD1. The V segment lost 1 base and the J segment 4 bases; nucleotides outside the gene matches: 1. The CDR3 totals 14 residues. Per germline, CDR1 SGHTA and CDR2 FQGNSA. The CDR3 DNA sequence: TGTGCCAGCAGCTTAGGACAGGGAAATCAGCCCCAGCATTTT. This gives the protein CASSLGQGNQPQHF.

This chain links TRBV5-1 with TRBJ2-7, with a possible D match to TRBD1 (6 bases). Between the trimmed V and J ends, which lost 4 bases and 0 bases, there was a span of 14 bases. In germline, CDR1 is SGHRS, CDR2 YFSETQ. The CDR3 is 15 amino acids. CDR3 sequence (DNA): TGCGCCAGCAGCGACAGGCCCAGCGACTCCTACGAGCAGTACTTC. Amino acid sequence: CASSDRPSDSYEQYF. Full variable domain (outside the CDR3, taken from reference TRBV5-1 and TRBJ2-7): KAGVTQTPRYLIKTRGQQVTLSCSPISGHRSVSWYQQTPGQGLQFLFEYFSETQRNKGNFPGRFSGRQFSNSRSEMNVSTLELGDSALYLCASSDRPSDSYEQYFGPGTRLTVT.

The rearrangement uses TRBV7-9 and TRBJ1-1; TRBD1 agrees at 8 bases. J was trimmed by 5 bases and V by 5 bases; bases with no gene match: 10. The CDR3 has 15 residues. Germline CDR1 reads SEHNR; CDR2 reads FQNEAQ (reference sequence). CDR3 sequence reads: CASSPGNTGGTEAFF. The CDR3, as DNA: TGTGCCAGCAGCCCGGGCAACACAGGGGGTACTGAAGCTTTCTTT.

The J gene is TRBJ1-2, the V gene TRBV2; unclear D gene. Looked up from germline, CDR1 is SNHLY and CDR2 is FYNNEI. The CDR3 covers 13 residues. V lost 6 bases, J lost 5 bases, and 13 bases lay in between. CDR3 sequence: CASSALDQYGYTF. The CDR3 bases are TGTGCCAGCAGCGCCCTAGACCAATATGGCTACACCTTC.

This chain connects TRBV28 to TRBJ2-3, with 15 bases identical to TRBD2. Germline V CDR1 and CDR2: MDHEN, SYDVKM. The V and J ends lost 5 bases and 5 bases, in that order; junction bases with no gene match: 8. The CDR3 runs 17 residues. This CDR3 is CASSPGLAGGGGDTQYF. For the CDR3, the DNA is TGTGCCAGCAGTCCAGGACTAGCGGGAGGGGGGGGAGATACGCAGTATTTT.

V and J are TRBV20-1 and TRBJ1-2; no reliable D call. With 6 bases removed from V and 5 bases from J, the gap between germline ends came to 7 bases. CDR1 and CDR2 from the germline V gene are DFQATT and SNEGSKA (reference sequence). The length of the CDR3 is 10 residues. This chain's CDR3 is CSASVYGYTF. CDR3 sequence (DNA): TGCAGTGCGTCAGTTTATGGCTACACCTTC.

CDR3 bases: TGTGCCAGCAGCTCAAAGCTCGGGAAAAATGAAAAACTGTTTTTT. Its translation is CASSSKLGKNEKLFF. The gene calls are TRBV11-2 and TRBJ1-4; D remains ambiguous. In germline, CDR1 is SGHAT, CDR2 FQNNGV. CDR3 length: 15 amino acids. V was shortened by 4 bases and J by 5 bases, with 14 bases between the two germline ends.

The chain combines TRBV11-2 with TRBJ2-7; D is possibly TRBD2 (5 bases). Per the germline V gene, CDR1 is SGHAT and CDR2 is FQNNGV. CDR3 length equals 13 residues. V lost 4 bases and J lost 3, with 10 bases in between. The CDR3 nucleotides are TGTGCCAGCAGCTCAGCCGGGGTCTACGAGCAGTACTTC. This sequence encodes CASSSAGVYEQYF.